This T cell receptor beta chain was captured in a study of regulatory T cells in long-lasting Graves disease. Broader study findings: Persistent disease exhibited a predilection for TRBV28, TRBJ1-2 and TRBJ2-5.

V lost 2 bases to trimming and J lost 4 bases, with 3 bases between them. This CDR3 has 12 residues. The germline V gene encodes CDR1 MDHEN and CDR2 SYDVKM. Both iRepertoire HTBI primers and Arm-PCR of CDR3 regions were used to build the TCR beta libraries. TCRdb reprocessed the multiplex PCR reads with MiXCR, giving one entry per CDR3 protein. The repertoire consists of over 300,000 distinct CDR3 sequences, with 15% to 18% occurring once and the leading ten covering 22%. Time point denoted: newly diagnosed GD, antithyroid drugs for less than 3 months. RNA isolated from PBMCs was used to make the TCR library. American Thyroid Association guidelines defined how Graves' disease was diagnosed. The sample holds many counts of this clonotype. Its target is not known.

The TCR was taken from a female donor with Graves disease. The material sequenced was peripheral blood mononuclear cells (PBMCs), taken at new diagnosis, from a patient treated with antithyroid drugs. The rearrangement links TRBV28 to TRBJ2-1; D gene uncertain. The CDR3 loop is CASSLPYNEQFF. The CDR3 coding sequence is TGTGCCAGCAGTTTACCATACAATGAGCAGTTCTTC.